These 5 T cell receptor beta chains were sequenced from one sample in a study of T-cell memory formation after mild COVID-19. TCRdb used MiXCR to reprocess the 5' RACE reads, holding one entry per CDR3 protein. The sample lists 450,000 to 650,000 distinct CDR3 sequences; more than 15% were seen once. Sequenced: PBMCs or a T cell subset sorted from them (not recorded which). The source is an adult woman who had mild COVID-19 (a few samples of this study predate the infection). Cell type and time point are not known.

J is TRBJ2-2 and V is TRBV18; TRBD2 might be the D (5 bases). The germline V and J ends were trimmed by 0 bases and 2 bases, with 7 bases remaining between them. The germline V gene encodes CDR1 KGHSH and CDR2 LQKENI. The CDR3 length is 15 residues. CDR3 nucleotides: TGTGCCAGCTCACCACCGAGGGCCAACACCGGGGAGCTGTTTTTT. This codes for CASSPPRANTGELFF. Full variable domain (missing parts from reference TRBV18 and TRBJ2-2): NAGVMQNPRHLVRRRGQEARLRCSPMKGHSHVYWYRQLPEEGLKFMVYLQKENIIDESGMPKERFSAEFPKEGPSILRIQQVVRGDSAAYFCASSPPRANTGELFFGEGSRLTVL.

This clonotype was seen a handful of times. The chain has TRBV6-6 and TRBJ2-1, with D unclear. CDR3 size: 12 residues. V was pared by 0 bases and J by 7 bases, with 4 bases between. Germline values: CDR1 MNHNY, CDR2 SVGAGI (reference sequence). The CDR3 region is CASSYSLNEQFF. The CDR3, as DNA: TGTGCCAGCAGTTACTCGTTAAATGAGCAGTTCTTC.

This clonotype was seen more than once but under ten times. The chain has TRBV2 and TRBJ1-1; D remains unclear. Germline values: CDR1 SNHLY, CDR2 FYNNEI. CDR3 length equals 13 residues. V lost 4 bases and J lost 2, with 8 bases in between. The DNA for the CDR3 is TGTGCCAGCAGTGGGATTATAAACACTGAAGCTTTCTTT. Translated: CASSGIINTEAFF.

This clonotype was picked up many times. V is TRBV29-1 and J is TRBJ2-3; D is ambiguous. The V and J ends lost 3 bases and 0 bases respectively, with 16 bases between them. The germline CDR1 and CDR2 sequences are SQVTM and ANQGSEA. The CDR3 loop spans 16 amino acids. The CDR3 spells CSVDLRLSSSTDTQYF. CDR3 coding DNA: TGCAGCGTTGATCTCCGCTTAAGTTCTAGCACAGATACGCAGTATTTT.

This clonotype was picked up many times. The chain has TRBV4-1 and TRBJ2-7; D remains unclear. Germline assignment: CDR1 MGHRA and CDR2 YSYEKL. There are 15 residues in the CDR3. The V gene lost 2 bases and the J gene lost 7 bases, with 18 bases spanning the gap. The DNA of the CDR3 is TGCGCCAGCAGCCAAAGATCTGGCGGCCATCAGGAGCAGTACTTC. Protein sequence: CASSQRSGGHQEQYF.